Here is one T cell receptor (beta chain) with its context. Antigen specificity is unknown. Method: immunoSEQ multiplex PCR; TCRdb's copy keeps in-frame clones and lacks some. In the table there are around 30,000 clones, just over 95% of which are singletons. The CDR3 loop spans 15 amino acids. The germline V gene encodes CDR1 LNHDA and CDR2 SQIVND (reference sequence). V lost 3 bases, J lost 0 bases, and 4 bases stayed unmatched. This sample is drawn from a study of monozygotic twins with cystic fibrosis. Findings and limits, study-wide: Monozygotic CF twins shared more identical nucleotide clonotypes than unrelated patients. In this small cohort, shared CDR3 numbers showed no association with age, concordance or disease severity.

The sequencing sample was made of blood. The gene calls are TRBV19 and TRBJ2-7; 8 nucleotides agree with TRBD2. The sequence was obtained from a girl aged 2 to 9 with cystic fibrosis. The DNA for the CDR3 is TGTGCCAGTAGTATGGGTAGCGGGGCCTCCTACGAGCAGTACTTC. It translates to CASSMGSGASYEQYF.